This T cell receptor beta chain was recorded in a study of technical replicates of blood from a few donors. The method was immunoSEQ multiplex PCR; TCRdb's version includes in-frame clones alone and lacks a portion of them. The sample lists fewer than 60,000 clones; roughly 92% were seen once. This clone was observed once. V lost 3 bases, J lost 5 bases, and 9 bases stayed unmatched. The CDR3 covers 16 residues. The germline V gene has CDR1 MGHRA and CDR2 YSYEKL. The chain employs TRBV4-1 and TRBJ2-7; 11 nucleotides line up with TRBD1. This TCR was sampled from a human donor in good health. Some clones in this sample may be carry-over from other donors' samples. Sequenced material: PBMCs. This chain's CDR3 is CASSQKGTGGDDEQYF. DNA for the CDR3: TGCGCCAGCAGCCAGAAGGGGACAGGGGGTGACGACGAGCAGTACTTC.